A single sample gave rise to the 2 T cell receptor beta chains below, sequenced in a study of T cell responses to AZD1222 COVID-19 vaccine. Profiled with immunoSEQ multiplex PCR; TCRdb holds only in-frame clones, not every one. The data hold 99,000 or so clones, with approximately 91% observed a single time. This specimen was peripheral blood, taken on day 0 of AZD1222 vaccination. All receptors come from an adult in good health.

The chain uses TRBV4-1 and TRBJ2-5, with D possibly TRBD2 on 6 matching bases. CDR1 and CDR2 (germline): MGHRA, YSYEKL. The CDR3 contains 16 residues. The ends were cut back, 0 bases at V and 7 bases at J, with 18 bases in the middle. The CDR3 sequence is CASSQDLGLRGATQYF. The CDR3 bases are TGCGCCAGCAGCCAAGATTTGGGACTCCGAGGGGCGACCCAGTACTTC.

This chain connects TRBV4-1 to TRBJ1-2; TRBD1 might be the D (5 bases). CDR1 is MGHRA, CDR2 YSYEKL, per germline. The CDR3 loop spans 11 amino acids. With 2 bases removed from V and 7 bases from J, the gap between germline ends came to 5 bases. The CDR3 protein is CASSQQGGYTF. CDR3 nucleotides: TGCGCCAGCAGCCAACAGGGTGGCTACACCTTC.